This TCR beta chain came from a study of type 1 regulatory T cells. MiXCR, applied by TCRdb to the reads, yields one record per CDR3 protein. The profile shows some 89,000 distinct CDR3 sequences, about 28% of them singletons. Trimming stripped 1 base from V and 0 bases from J, with 18 bases between. Germline V CDR1 and CDR2: LGHDT, YNNKEL (reference sequence). The length of the CDR3 is 18 residues. V is TRBV3-1 and J is TRBJ2-5; D is tentatively TRBD1 or TRBD2 (5 bases each). The TCR was taken from a human donor in good health. Sample: CD4+ T cells, either the whole sample or a sorted fraction (not recorded which). Written as DNA, the CDR3 is TGTGCCAGCAGCCAAGCGGGCGGTAAGGGACCGTACCAAGAGACCCAGTACTTC. Its translation is CASSQAGGKGPYQETQYF.